The 22 T cell receptor beta chains below come from one sample, sequenced in a study of blood T cell repertoires in COVID-19. The repertoire was sequenced with immunoSEQ multiplex PCR; TCRdb's copy has only in-frame clones and lacks some. Of over 60,000 clones listed, 75% to 90% were seen once; the top ten hold 4% to 5%. The material sequenced was peripheral blood. The receptors stem from a woman aged 50 to 60 with active COVID-19.

V gene TRBV19 combines with J gene TRBJ2-7; 7 nucleotides agree with TRBD2. The V and J ends lost 3 bases and 3 bases, in that order; junction bases with no gene match: 5. CDR1 is LNHDA, CDR2 SQIVND, per germline (reference sequence). CDR3 length: 14 residues. Written as DNA, the CDR3 is TGTGCCAGTAGTATGTACAGCGGGGTCTACGAGCAGTACTTC. It yields the protein CASSMYSGVYEQYF.

V is TRBV20-1 and J is TRBJ2-7; D may be TRBD2 (6 bases). CDR3 size: 11 residues. V lost 0 bases and J lost 6, with 6 bases in between. CDR1 and CDR2 (germline): DFQATT, SNEGSKA (reference sequence). The CDR3 coding sequence is TGCAGTGCTAGAGACGGGAGCGAGCAGTACTTC. The encoded protein is CSARDGSEQYF.

The J gene is TRBJ2-1, the V gene TRBV30; D is unresolved. V lost 3 bases to trimming and J lost 0 bases, with 6 bases between them. Germline CDR1 and CDR2: GTSNPN and SVGIG (reference sequence). This CDR3 has 13 amino acids. This CDR3 reads CAWRTFSYNEQFF. For the CDR3, the DNA is TGTGCCTGGAGGACATTCTCCTACAATGAGCAGTTCTTC.

This clone was counted once. J is TRBJ2-7 and V is TRBV28; a weak D match, TRBD1 (6 bases). Germline V gives CDR1 MDHEN, CDR2 SYDVKM. CDR3 length equals 15 residues. V dropped 6 bases and J dropped 7 bases, with 22 bases sitting between them. The CDR3 DNA reads TGTGCCAGCAGCCCGGCCTCAGGGGCCAAGGGAGAGCAGTACTTC. Its translation is CASSPASGAKGEQYF.

The chain has TRBV7-3 and TRBJ1-2; D perhaps matches TRBD1 (6 bases). Between the trimmed V and J ends, which lost 5 bases and 2 bases, there was a span of 18 bases. The CDR3 contains 16 residues. Germline CDR1 is SGHTA and CDR2 is FQGTGA. CDR3 in DNA: TGTGCCAGCAGCCGCGATGGGGACACTCAAAACTATGGCTACACCTTC. It is translated as CASSRDGDTQNYGYTF.

This clone was observed once. This chain uses TRBV27 with TRBJ1-1; 10 nucleotides line up with TRBD1. J was trimmed by 0 bases and V by 4 bases; bases with no gene match: 8. Germline V CDR1 and CDR2: MNHEY, SMNVEV (reference sequence). There are 17 residues in the CDR3. The CDR3 region is CASSSRTGGLMNTEAFF. The DNA of the CDR3 is TGTGCCAGCAGTTCGCGGACAGGGGGTCTCATGAACACTGAAGCTTTCTTT.

The CDR3 nucleotides read TGTGCCAGCAGCACCTCCGGGACAGGGTCCTACGAGCAGTACTTC. Translating gives CASSTSGTGSYEQYF. The chain combines TRBV13 with TRBJ2-7; 9 nucleotides line up with TRBD1. The junction had 6 bases not matched to a gene; V was cut back by 5 bases and J by 1 base. The germline V gene encodes CDR1 PRHDT and CDR2 FYEKMQ (reference sequence). CDR3 length equals 15 residues.

The chain recombines TRBV27 with TRBJ2-1; 10 bases match TRBD2. Germline-derived CDR1 and CDR2 are MNHEY and SMNVEV (reference sequence). The CDR3 loop spans 14 amino acids. The ends lost 6 bases at V and 7 bases at J; junction bases unmatched: 6. The CDR3 coding sequence is TGTGCCAGCAGACCGGGACTAGCGCGGAATGAGCAGTTCTTC. This translates into CASRPGLARNEQFF.

The rearrangement links TRBV3-1 (or the pseudogene TRBV3-2) to TRBJ2-7; a possible D gene is TRBD2 (6 bases). V was shortened by 1 base and J by 7 bases, with 14 bases between the two germline ends. Germline V CDR1 and CDR2: LGHDT, YNNKEL (reference sequence). This CDR3 comprises 14 residues. The CDR3 DNA sequence: TGTGCCAGCAGCCAAGTACGGGAGAAGAGGGAGCAGTACTTC. Its protein is CASSQVREKREQYF.

This clone has only a few counts. The J gene is TRBJ1-2, the V gene TRBV7-2; 8 bases are shared with TRBD1. V shed 5 bases and J 5 bases; nucleotides not matched to a gene: 7. CDR3 length: 14 residues. Per germline, CDR1 SGHTA and CDR2 FQGNSA. In DNA form, the CDR3 reads TGTGCCAGCAGCCCGACAGGGGTGCCTTATGGCTACACCTTC. It is translated as CASSPTGVPYGYTF.

This rearrangement joins TRBV12-3 or TRBV12-4 to TRBJ2-5; perhaps TRBD1 as D (6 bases). The CDR3 extends over 13 amino acids. With 3 bases removed from V and 12 bases from J, the gap between germline ends came to 17 bases. The CDR3 sequence is CASSFLEQGAEYF. The CDR3 DNA follows: TGTGCCAGCAGTTTCTTAGAACAGGGAGCCGAGTACTTC.

J is TRBJ2-1 and V is TRBV18; TRBD2 matches at 7 bases. After removal of 0 bases from V and 7 bases from J, the junction contained 6 bases not matched to a gene. The CDR3 has 15 amino acids. From germline, CDR1 is KGHSH and CDR2 LQKENI. The CDR3 reads CASSPPGGSRNEQFF. The DNA for the CDR3 is TGTGCCAGCTCACCACCAGGCGGGAGCAGGAATGAGCAGTTCTTC. Together with reference TRBV18 and TRBJ2-1, the CDR3 gives the full variable domain: NAGVMQNPRHLVRRRGQEARLRCSPMKGHSHVYWYRQLPEEGLKFMVYLQKENIIDESGMPKERFSAEFPKEGPSILRIQQVVRGDSAAYFCASSPPGGSRNEQFFGPGTRLTVL.

The chain is built from TRBV25-1 and TRBJ2-5, with 9 bases aligning to TRBD2. The CDR3 totals 14 residues. V lost 10 bases to trimming and J lost 4 bases; unmatched junction nucleotides: 10. From germline, CDR1 is MGHDK and CDR2 SYGVNS. This CDR3 reads CATARGAGGETQYF. As DNA, the CDR3 is TGTGCCACCGCTAGGGGAGCGGGAGGAGAGACCCAGTACTTC.

The chain joins TRBV18 to TRBJ2-5; no firm D call. Germline CDR1 KGHSH, CDR2 LQKENI. The CDR3 spans 14 residues. The V end lost 0 bases, the J end lost 0 bases, and 5 bases lay between the germline ends. CDR3 in amino acids: CASSPPGNQETQYF. The CDR3 DNA follows: TGTGCCAGCTCACCACCGGGCAACCAAGAGACCCAGTACTTC.

The rearrangement links TRBV19 to TRBJ1-1; D may be TRBD1 (6 bases). CDR1 LNHDA and CDR2 SQIVND come from the germline V gene (reference sequence). The CDR3 contains 15 residues. V gave up 8 bases and J gave up 3 bases, with 19 bases separating them. CDR3 protein: CASGARGKGDTEAFF. DNA of the CDR3: TGTGCCAGTGGGGCTAGGGGGAAGGGGGACACTGAAGCTTTCTTT.

The rearrangement uses TRBV19 and TRBJ1-2; 11 bases fit TRBD1. The germline V gene has CDR1 LNHDA and CDR2 SQIVND (reference sequence). The CDR3 runs 14 residues. Germline trimming cut 7 bases from V and 10 bases from J; bases unmatched to any gene: 11. This CDR3 is CASTPDRGRFFYTF. CDR3 sequence (DNA): TGTGCCAGTACCCCGGACAGGGGGCGATTTTTCTACACCTTC.

The J gene is TRBJ2-2, the V gene TRBV3-1 (or the pseudogene TRBV3-2); D possibly corresponds to TRBD2 (5 bases). The germline gives CDR1 LGHDT, CDR2 YNNKEL (reference sequence). V was clipped by 8 bases and J by 6 bases, with 7 bases between them. The CDR3 consists of 11 residues. The CDR3 nucleotides read TGTGCCAGCCGGGGAGCCGGGGAGCTGTTTTTT. Encoded protein: CASRGAGELFF.

This clone was seen only a few times. The chain employs TRBV30 and TRBJ1-5; 9 nucleotides align to TRBD1. CDR1 GTSNPN and CDR2 SVGIG come from the germline V gene (reference sequence). This CDR3 has 13 amino acids. Germline trimming cut 3 bases from V and 5 bases from J; bases unmatched to any gene: 2. CDR3 region: CAWRGQGHQPQHF. The CDR3 region has the DNA TGTGCCTGGAGGGGACAGGGTCATCAGCCCCAGCATTTT.

The chain uses TRBV28 and TRBJ2-3; D might be TRBD1 (6 bases). Germline lookup yields CDR1 MDHEN and CDR2 SYDVKM. The CDR3 is 13 residues long. Deletions cut 6 bases from V and 2 bases from J, with 9 bases between. CDR3 sequence: CASSTGPTDTQYF. Written as DNA, the CDR3 is TGTGCCAGCAGCACAGGGCCCACAGATACGCAGTATTTT.

This clone was detected a few times. The chain combines TRBV2 with TRBJ1-2; D possibly corresponds to TRBD1 (6 bases). V dropped 6 bases and J dropped 8 bases, with 25 bases sitting between them. The CDR3 is made up of 16 amino acids. CDR1 and CDR2 from the germline V gene are SNHLY and FYNNEI. The CDR3 nucleotides read TGTGCCAGCAGCATCGACTCACACCCTACTAGGGGGGGCTACACCTTC. Translated, it gives CASSIDSHPTRGGYTF.

The DNA for the CDR3 is TGCGCCAGCAGCCACCCGGGACAGGGTTGGACTGAAGCTTTCTTT. It is translated as CASSHPGQGWTEAFF. This sequence joins TRBV4-1 and TRBJ1-1, with 9 bases matching TRBD1. Germline assignment: CDR1 MGHRA and CDR2 YSYEKL. Germline trimming cut 3 bases from V and 5 bases from J; bases unmatched to any gene: 7. The CDR3 runs to 15 residues.

V and J are TRBV5-4 and TRBJ1-1; 9 nucleotides line up with TRBD1. The CDR3 is made up of 15 amino acids. CDR1 is SGHNT and CDR2 is YYREEE in the germline V gene (reference sequence). V lost 4 bases, J lost 6 bases, and 10 bases stayed unmatched. The CDR3 nucleotides are TGTGCCAGCAGCGCCAGACAGGGGGGCATGGCTGAAGCTTTCTTT. Protein: CASSARQGGMAEAFF.